This T cell receptor (beta chain) was recovered during a study of blood T cell repertoires in COVID-19. Authors' analysis steps: Scientists estimated how many nucleated cells there were by amplifying reference gene primers. The table came from immunoSEQ multiplex PCR; TCRdb's copy has only in-frame clones and leaves some out. V, J and clone size were drawn from that table, and D and trimming were deduced from the DNA. The sample has around 300,000 clones; roughly 87% are singletons. Specimen: peripheral blood. The sequence derives from a man between 18 and 35 years old with active or convalescent COVID-19.

The CDR3 region is CAINQGGHYGYTF. The CDR3 nucleotides read TGTGCCATCAACCAGGGGGGCCACTATGGCTACACCTTC. The chain uses TRBV10-3 and TRBJ1-2; 7 bases map to TRBD1. The germline gives CDR1 ENHRY, CDR2 SYGVKD. V was pared by 7 bases and J by 3 bases, with 5 bases of the junction left unmatched. The CDR3 runs 13 residues.